This is a list of T cell receptor beta chains from one sample in a study of PD-L1 blockade in urothelial cancer. Profiling relied on immunoSEQ multiplex PCR, and the TCRdb table lists in-frame clones only, not all of them. The table has around 70,000 clones, 80% to 85% seen once; the top ten hold approximately 9.2%. This specimen was PBMCs, taken around atezolizumab (anti-PD-L1) treatment. These TCRs come from a woman in her sixties or seventies with urothelial cancer. Both conserved end residues are part of each CDR3. Fields, in order: V gene, J gene, D gene, clone size, CDR3 DNA, CDR3 protein. D genes are given only for firm matches. Clone size is stated in some rows and not others, as once, few, many or a class when expanded.

TRBV5-1	TRBJ1-3	NA	NA	TGCGCCAGCAGCTTGGGGACAGTCTCTGGAAACACCATATATTTT	CASSLGTVSGNTIYF
TRBV2	TRBJ1-2	NA	NA	TGTGCCAGCAGCCCCCTGTATGGCTACACCTTC	CASSPLYGYTF
TRBV19	TRBJ1-1	NA	NA	TGTGCCAGTAGTATAGAAGGCAGGGAACTGGTCCCCACTGAAGCTTTCTTT	CASSIEGRELVPTEAFF
TRBV23-1	TRBJ2-1	NA	few	TGCGCCAGCAGTCGTCGGCGGTTAGGCTCCTACAATGAGCAGTTCTTC	CASSRRRLGSYNEQFF
TRBV6-1	TRBJ1-4	TRBD1	NA	TGTGCCAGCAGTGACCCCCCGGACAGGGGGCTTGAAAAACTGTTTTTT	CASSDPPDRGLEKLFF
TRBV6-1	TRBJ2-7	TRBD1	NA	TGTGCCAGCAGCGGACAGGGTTTAAGCGAGCAGTACTTC	CASSGQGLSEQYF
TRBV10-3	TRBJ2-7	TRBD2	once	TGTGCCATCAGCAAGACTAGCGGGAGGGCCTACGAGCAGTACTTC	CAISKTSGRAYEQYF
TRBV19	TRBJ1-1	NA	NA	TGTGCCAGTAACCTACCGGCGGGGAAATACACTGAAGCTTTCTTT	CASNLPAGKYTEAFF
TRBV9	TRBJ2-2	TRBD2	NA	TGTGCCAGCAGCGAGGGATCTAGCGGGAGGGTCGGCGGGGAGCTGTTTTTT	CASSEGSSGRVGGELFF
TRBV6-5	TRBJ2-7	NA	NA	TGTGCCAGCAGCCGTACAGGGTTGCACGAGCAGTACTTC	CASSRTGLHEQYF
TRBV4-3	TRBJ2-5	NA	once	TGCGCCAGCAGCCAAGGTGGTAGCCCGGGGCAAGAGACCCAGTACTTC	CASSQGGSPGQETQYF
TRBV2	TRBJ2-5	TRBD2	NA	TGTGCCAGCAGGGCAACTAGCGGGAAAGAGACCCAGTACTTC	CASRATSGKETQYF
TRBV6-1	TRBJ1-4	NA	once	TGTGCCAGCAGAAACCAACAGTCAACTAATGAAAAACTGTTTTTT	CASRNQQSTNEKLFF
TRBV14	TRBJ2-5	NA	NA	TGTGCCAGCAGCCAACACCGGTCCGGGGTATTTGAGACCCAGTACTTC	CASSQHRSGVFETQYF
TRBV28	TRBJ1-2	NA	NA	TGTGCCAGCAGTTTGGCAACAGGCCCTAACTATGGCTACACCTTC	CASSLATGPNYGYTF
TRBV4-2	TRBJ1-2	TRBD1	NA	TGTGCCAGCAGCCATCAGACCCGGGACAGGGGGAACTATGGCTACACCTTC	CASSHQTRDRGNYGYTF
TRBV30	TRBJ2-7	TRBD1	NA	TGTGCCTGGATTCGGGACAGGGATGACGAGCAGTACTTC	CAWIRDRDDEQYF
TRBV4-3	TRBJ2-3	TRBD2	NA	TGCGCCAGCAGCTCGGGACTAGAACCTGATACGCAGTATTTT	CASSSGLEPDTQYF
TRBV30	TRBJ2-3	TRBD1	NA	TGTGCCTGGAGCACAGGGGCCGGCACAGATACGCAGTATTTT	CAWSTGAGTDTQYF
TRBV14	TRBJ2-3	TRBD2	once	TGTGCCAGCAGCCCCCTCCCGGGGGGGCCAGACACAGATACGCAGTATTTT	CASSPLPGGPDTDTQYF
TRBV5-6	TRBJ2-1	NA	NA	TGTGCCAGCAGCATAACTAGAACCAATGAGCAGTTCTTC	CASSITRTNEQFF
TRBV5-1	TRBJ2-2	NA	NA	TGCGCCAGCAGCTTCGGGGGGCCGGGCACCGGGGAGCTGTTTTTT	CASSFGGPGTGELFF
TRBV30	TRBJ1-2	NA	NA	TGTGCCTGGAGCGGCCTAGCTCGTTATGGCTACACCTTC	CAWSGLARYGYTF
TRBV5-1	TRBJ2-5	NA	NA	TGCGCCAGCAGCTTACAGGGGTCACGACGGGAGGGGGAGACCCAGTACTTC	CASSLQGSRREGETQYF
TRBV7-9	TRBJ2-3	TRBD2	NA	TGTGCCAGCAGCCTCATGGCGGGGGTTCTATCAGATACGCAGTATTTT	CASSLMAGVLSDTQYF
TRBV10-1	TRBJ2-3	TRBD1	NA	TGCGCCAGCAGTGATGGGACAGGGAGGGATACGCAGTATTTT	CASSDGTGRDTQYF
TRBV2	TRBJ1-3	TRBD1	few	TGTGCCAGCAGTGGGACAGGCAACTCTGGAAACACCATATATTTT	CASSGTGNSGNTIYF
TRBV28	TRBJ2-5	TRBD2	NA	TGTGCCAGCAAAAGCGGGGGGGCCGTAGAGACCCAGTACTTC	CASKSGGAVETQYF
TRBV5-1	TRBJ1-3	NA	few	TGCGCCAGCAGCACTACAGGGCACGATTCTGGAAACACCATATATTTT	CASSTTGHDSGNTIYF
TRBV28	TRBJ2-6	TRBD1	NA	TGTGCCAGCAGCGACAGGACAGGGTCTGGGGCCAACGTCCTGACTTTC	CASSDRTGSGANVLTF
TRBV6-1	TRBJ2-7	TRBD2	NA	TGTGCCAGCGGAGCGGGAGGGCCCTACGAGCAGTACTTC	CASGAGGPYEQYF
TRBV28	TRBJ1-2	TRBD1	NA	TGTGCCAGCACCCCGGGACAGGGGTACTATGGCTACACCTTC	CASTPGQGYYGYTF
TRBV30	TRBJ1-6	TRBD1	NA	TGTGCCTGGAGCACAGGGGGGGGTGGGGTTTCACCCCTCCACTTT	CAWSTGGGGVSPLHF
TRBV5-5	TRBJ2-5	TRBD1	few	TGTGCCAGCAGCTCACCCGGGACAGAAGAGACCCAGTACTTC	CASSSPGTEETQYF
TRBV2	TRBJ1-2	NA	NA	TGTGCCAGCAGCCGGGACATCTCGGGAGGCTACACCTTC	CASSRDISGGYTF
TRBV7-9	TRBJ2-1	NA	NA	TGTGCCAGCAGCTTACGACTAGGAAGCTTTGAGCAGTTCTTC	CASSLRLGSFEQFF
TRBV18	TRBJ2-5	NA	NA	TGTGCCAGCTCACCACCCCTAGGAGGTGAGACCCAGTACTTC	CASSPPLGGETQYF
TRBV6-6	TRBJ1-1	TRBD1	NA	TGTGCCAGCAGTTTTGACAGGGGAGGGGCTGAAGCTTTCTTT	CASSFDRGGAEAFF
TRBV7-5	TRBJ2-7	NA	NA	TGTGTCAGAAGCGTAGAATGGGACAGGGTGAACTACGAGCAGTACTTC	CVRSVEWDRVNYEQYF
TRBV19	TRBJ2-1	TRBD2	NA	TGTGCCAGTAGTATACTAGCGGGACGTGAGCAGTTCTTC	CASSILAGREQFF
TRBV10-3	TRBJ1-1	TRBD1	many	TGTGCCATCAGCGGGACAGGGGGCATGGACACTGAAGCTTTCTTT	CAISGTGGMDTEAFF
TRBV5-6	TRBJ1-2	NA	NA	TGTGCCAGCAGCTTGGGACAGTTTAACTATGGCTACACCTTC	CASSLGQFNYGYTF
TRBV10-3	TRBJ1-1	NA	NA	TGTGCCATCACTGTGGACGGGGGTCCGGAAGCTTTCTTT	CAITVDGGPEAFF
TRBV5-1	TRBJ2-7	NA	NA	TGCGCCAGCAGGTCCCAGGAAACCTACGAGCAGTACTTC	CASRSQETYEQYF
TRBV29-1	TRBJ2-3	NA	NA	TGCAGCGTTCACTCTAGTATTAGCACAGATACGCAGTATTTT	CSVHSSISTDTQYF
TRBV30	TRBJ1-2	TRBD1	NA	TGTGCCTGGAGTGGGCTCGGGGACAGGGGTGGCTATGGCTACACCTTC	CAWSGLGDRGGYGYTF
TRBV29-1	TRBJ2-7	NA	NA	TGCAGCGCCCACCTCGGGACAACGTACGAGCAGTACTTC	CSAHLGTTYEQYF
TRBV30	TRBJ1-1	TRBD1	NA	TGTGCCTGGAGCTTACAGGGGGACACTGAAGCTTTCTTT	CAWSLQGDTEAFF
TRBV28	TRBJ2-1	TRBD1	NA	TGTGCCAGCAGTCCTAGGGGGCCCGGTACAAACAATGAGCAGTTCTTC	CASSPRGPGTNNEQFF
TRBV19	TRBJ2-5	NA	NA	TGTGCCAGTAGTATTTGGGCCCCCCAGTACCAAGAGACCCAGTACTTC	CASSIWAPQYQETQYF
TRBV19	TRBJ2-1	TRBD2	NA	TGTGCCAGTAGTACCAGGACTAGCTGGGGGAACAATGAGCAGTTCTTC	CASSTRTSWGNNEQFF
TRBV30	TRBJ1-4	NA	NA	TGTGCCTGGAGTGTGGGGCAAGGGGGTGAAAAACTGTTTTTT	CAWSVGQGGEKLFF
TRBV6-6	TRBJ2-7	NA	NA	TGTGCCAGCAGGGAAGGACAGCTCCTGGAGTACTTC	CASREGQLLEYF
TRBV7-6	TRBJ2-7	TRBD2	NA	TGTGCCAGCAGCTTAGCGAGGCCTAGCGGGAGTGGCGAGCAGTACTTC	CASSLARPSGSGEQYF